The text below deals with one T cell receptor (beta chain). Its antigen remains unidentified. This entry comes from a study of cytomegalovirus exposure and HLA in healthy donors. General study results and limits: Relative to equally common others, HLA-associated TCR beta chains showed greater clonal expansion in a later analysis. Among the CMV-associated chains, a few were confirmed in vitro as specific for CMV antigens. According to the study, roughly 160 TCR beta chains were cytomegalovirus-associated. Per published reports, the classifier diagnosed cytomegalovirus status with high specificity and sensitivity.

A multiplex PCR was run with 60 Vbeta primers and 13 Jbeta primers. Libraries were prepared by immunoSEQ multiplex PCR; TCRdb keeps only in-frame clonotypes and omits some of them. This table holds some 90,000 clones, 78% found once. The CDR3 consists of 17 residues. Trimming took 2 bases from V and 6 from J; bases not matched to a gene: 11. Germline V gene data show CDR1 as SGHAT and CDR2 as FQNNGV. This TCR derives from a woman aged 35 to 49 in good health and CMV-seronegative. The sample consisted of PBMCs. The chain uses TRBV11-2 and TRBJ2-5; 11 nucleotides match TRBD2. CDR3 coding DNA: TGTGCCAGCAGCTTAATTTTAGCGGGAGGGCCGATCCAGACCCAGTACTTC. Translating gives CASSLILAGGPIQTQYF.